One sample yielded the 8 T cell receptor beta chains listed below, sequenced in a study of T cells in Graves' hyperthyroidism and ophthalmopathy. Authors of the study amplified TCR beta CDR3 regions from RNA transcripts. The HTBI set primed first-round TCR CDR3 RT-PCR. MiXCR was run by TCRdb on the multiplex PCR reads, yielding one entry per CDR3 protein. The sample has about 530,000 distinct CDR3 sequences; more than 15% are singletons. Specimen: blood. The receptors were gathered from a woman in her late teens or twenties with Graves' ophthalmopathy.

This clonotype was picked up many times. This chain joins TRBV28 and TRBJ1-1, with D tentatively TRBD1 (5 bases). Germline V gives CDR1 MDHEN, CDR2 SYDVKM. The CDR3 spans 13 residues. V shed 11 bases and J shed 3 bases, with 16 bases lying between them. This CDR3 reads CAAGGVGDTEAFF. CDR3 DNA sequence: TGTGCCGCCGGGGGAGTTGGAGACACTGAAGCTTTCTTT. Combining the CDR3 with reference TRBV28 and TRBJ1-1 gives the whole variable domain DVKVTQSSRYLVKRTGEKVFLECVQDMDHENMFWYRQDPGLGLRLIYFSYDVKMKEKGDIPEGYSVSREKKERFSLILESASTNQTSMYLCAAGGVGDTEAFFGQGTRLTVV.

This clonotype was seen a handful of times. This chain joins TRBV3-1 and TRBJ1-6; 9 bases align to TRBD1. The J segment lost 9 bases and the V segment lost 2 bases, leaving 5 bases of the junction unmatched. CDR1 is LGHDT and CDR2 is YNNKEL in the germline V gene (reference sequence). This CDR3 comprises 15 residues. CDR3 DNA sequence: TGTGCCAGCAGCCAAAGAGGACAGGGGACTTCACCCCTCCACTTT. Translating gives CASSQRGQGTSPLHF.

The chain combines TRBV29-1 with TRBJ2-7, with 7 bases identical to TRBD2. The V and J ends lost 6 bases and 6 bases, in that order; junction bases with no gene match: 11. CDR3 length equals 13 residues. Per germline, CDR1 SQVTM and CDR2 ANQGSEA. CDR3 region: CSVLGAGAVEQYF. CDR3 bases: TGCAGCGTCCTTGGGGCGGGAGCGGTCGAGCAGTACTTC.

This clonotype was picked up many times. The V gene is TRBV27, the J gene TRBJ1-1, with a possible D match to TRBD1 (6 bases). V lost 6 bases, J lost 4 bases, and 12 bases lay in between. Germline V gene data show CDR1 as MNHEY and CDR2 as SMNVEV (reference sequence). This CDR3 contains 13 residues. CDR3 bases: TGTGCCAGCAGCCTATCCAGGGGCACTGAAGCTTTCTTT. Translated, it gives CASSLSRGTEAFF.

This chain connects TRBV20-1 to TRBJ2-1, with a weak D call TRBD1 (7 bases). V lost 6 bases and J 8 bases, leaving 17 bases between the germline ends. Germline values: CDR1 DFQATT, CDR2 SNEGSKA (reference sequence). The CDR3 spans 13 residues. The CDR3 sequence: CSARRFRGDEQFF. CDR3 DNA: TGCAGTGCGAGGAGGTTCAGGGGGGATGAGCAGTTCTTC.

This clonotype was counted many times. The chain has TRBV27 and TRBJ2-1; 8 bases match TRBD2. The CDR3 is 18 residues long. With 2 bases clipped from V and 0 bases from J, the junction kept 9 bases outside the gene matches. Germline assignment: CDR1 MNHEY and CDR2 SMNVEV (reference sequence). The chain's CDR3 is CASSLIPTSGSSYNEQFF. DNA for the CDR3: TGTGCCAGCAGTTTAATCCCAACCAGCGGGAGCTCCTACAATGAGCAGTTCTTC.

This clonotype was seen many times. The gene calls are TRBV5-1 and TRBJ1-4; no clear D gene. Trimming shortened V by 0 bases and J by 0 bases, and 9 bases separated the two germline ends. Germline CDR1 and CDR2: SGHRS and YFSETQ. CDR3 length equals 16 residues. This chain's CDR3 is CASSLASGTTNEKLFF. In nucleotides, the CDR3 is TGCGCCAGCAGCTTGGCTTCCGGGACAACTAATGAAAAACTGTTTTTT.

This clonotype occurred many times. The CDR3, as DNA: TGTGCCTGGAGTAGGGGGTTGAATCAGCCCCAGCATTTT. Translated, it gives CAWSRGLNQPQHF. V is TRBV30 and J is TRBJ1-5; D might be TRBD1 (6 bases). Trimming cost V 2 bases and J 4 bases, with 9 bases left between them. Germline V CDR1 and CDR2: GTSNPN, SVGIG (reference sequence). The length of the CDR3 is 13 residues.